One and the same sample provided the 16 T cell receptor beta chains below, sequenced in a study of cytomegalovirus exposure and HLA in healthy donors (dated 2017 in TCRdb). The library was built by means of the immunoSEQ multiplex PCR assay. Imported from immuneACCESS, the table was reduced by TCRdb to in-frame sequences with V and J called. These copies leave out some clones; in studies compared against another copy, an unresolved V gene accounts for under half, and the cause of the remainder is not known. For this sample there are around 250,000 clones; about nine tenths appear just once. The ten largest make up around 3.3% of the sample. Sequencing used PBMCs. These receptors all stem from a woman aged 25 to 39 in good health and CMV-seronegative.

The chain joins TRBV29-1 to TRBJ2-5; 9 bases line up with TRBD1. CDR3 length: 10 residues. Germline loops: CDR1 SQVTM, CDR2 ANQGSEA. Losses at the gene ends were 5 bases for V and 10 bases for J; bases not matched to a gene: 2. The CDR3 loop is CSVWTGDQYF. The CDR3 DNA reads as TGCAGCGTTTGGACAGGGGACCAGTACTTC.

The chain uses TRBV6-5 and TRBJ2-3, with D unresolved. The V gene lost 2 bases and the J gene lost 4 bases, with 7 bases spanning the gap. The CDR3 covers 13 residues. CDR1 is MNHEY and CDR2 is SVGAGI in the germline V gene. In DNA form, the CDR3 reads TGTGCCAGCAGTTACCGGGTTTCAGATACGCAGTATTTT. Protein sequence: CASSYRVSDTQYF.

Written as DNA, the CDR3 is TGTGCCACCCTGCGGGGGCGGGGCCGAGGGAATACGCAGTATTTT. Its protein is CATLRGRGRGNTQYF. This chain uses TRBV27 with TRBJ2-3, with a weak D call TRBD2 (7 bases). This CDR3 has 15 residues. V was shortened by 10 bases and J by 7 bases, with 24 bases between the two germline ends. Germline V gene sequence: CDR1 MNHEY, CDR2 SMNVEV (reference sequence).

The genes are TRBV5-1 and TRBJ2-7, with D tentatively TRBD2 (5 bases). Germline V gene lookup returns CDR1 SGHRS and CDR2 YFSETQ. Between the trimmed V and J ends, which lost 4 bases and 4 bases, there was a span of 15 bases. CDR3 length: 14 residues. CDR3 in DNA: TGCGCCAGCAGCCTGGGCGCGGGTCTATACGAGCAGTACTTC. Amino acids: CASSLGAGLYEQYF.

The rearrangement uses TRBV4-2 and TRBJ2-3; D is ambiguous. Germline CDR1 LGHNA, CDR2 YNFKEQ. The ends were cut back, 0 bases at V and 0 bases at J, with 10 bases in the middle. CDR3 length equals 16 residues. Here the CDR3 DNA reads TGTGCCAGCAGCCAAGAACCCTCACAAAGCACAGATACGCAGTATTTT. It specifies CASSQEPSQSTDTQYF.

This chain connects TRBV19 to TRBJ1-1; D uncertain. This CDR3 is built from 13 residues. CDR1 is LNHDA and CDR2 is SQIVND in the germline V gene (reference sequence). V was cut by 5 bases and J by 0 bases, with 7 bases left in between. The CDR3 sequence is CASSALMNTEAFF. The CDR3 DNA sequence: TGTGCCAGTAGTGCACTCATGAACACTGAAGCTTTCTTT.

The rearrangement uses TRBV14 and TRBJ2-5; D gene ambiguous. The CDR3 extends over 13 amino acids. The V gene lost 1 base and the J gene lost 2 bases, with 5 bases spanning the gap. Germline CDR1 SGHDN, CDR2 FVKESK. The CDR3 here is CASSQGLQETQYF. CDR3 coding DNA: TGTGCCAGCAGCCAAGGCCTTCAAGAGACCCAGTACTTC.

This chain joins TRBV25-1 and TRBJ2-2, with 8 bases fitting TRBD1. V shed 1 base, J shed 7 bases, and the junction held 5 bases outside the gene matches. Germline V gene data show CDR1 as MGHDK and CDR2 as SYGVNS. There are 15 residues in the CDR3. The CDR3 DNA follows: TGTGCCAGCAGTGAATCAGGGGGCCGGGTCGGGGAGCTGTTTTTT. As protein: CASSESGGRVGELFF. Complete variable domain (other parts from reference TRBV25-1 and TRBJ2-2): EADIYQTPRYLVIGTGKKITLECSQTMGHDKMYWYQQDPGMELHLIHYSYGVNSTEKGDLSSESTVSRIRTEHFPLTLESARPSHTSQYLCASSESGGRVGELFFGEGSRLTVL.

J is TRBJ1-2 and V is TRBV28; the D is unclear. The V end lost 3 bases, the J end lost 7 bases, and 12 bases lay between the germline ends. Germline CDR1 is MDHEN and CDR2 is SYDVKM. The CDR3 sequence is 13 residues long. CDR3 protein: CASSLSRDLGYTF. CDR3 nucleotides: TGTGCCAGCAGTTTGAGTAGGGATCTTGGCTACACCTTC.

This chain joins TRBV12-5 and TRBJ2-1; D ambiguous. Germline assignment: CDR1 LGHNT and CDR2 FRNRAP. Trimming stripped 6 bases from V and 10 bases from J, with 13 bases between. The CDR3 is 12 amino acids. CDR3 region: CASGLQIGEQFF. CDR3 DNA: TGTGCTAGTGGCCTACAAATTGGAGAGCAGTTCTTC.

CDR3 region: CASSLQGDQPQHF. CDR3 nucleotide sequence: TGTGCCAGCAGCCTCCAGGGGGATCAGCCCCAGCATTTT. V and J are TRBV7-3 and TRBJ1-5; TRBD1 aligns across 7 bases. The germline CDR1 and CDR2 sequences are SGHTA and FQGTGA. CDR3 length: 13 amino acids. V gave up 5 bases and J gave up 5 bases; unmatched junction bases: 3.

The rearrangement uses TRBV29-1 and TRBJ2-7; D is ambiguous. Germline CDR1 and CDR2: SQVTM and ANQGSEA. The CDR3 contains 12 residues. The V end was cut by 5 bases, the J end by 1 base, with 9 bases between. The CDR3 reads CSVSDQSYEQYF. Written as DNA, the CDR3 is TGCAGCGTTTCAGACCAGTCCTACGAGCAGTACTTC.

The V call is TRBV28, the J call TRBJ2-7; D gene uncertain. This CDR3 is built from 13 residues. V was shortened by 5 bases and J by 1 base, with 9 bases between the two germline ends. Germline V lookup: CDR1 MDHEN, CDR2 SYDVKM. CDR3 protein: CASSRTASYEQYF. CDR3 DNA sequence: TGTGCCAGCAGTAGGACGGCTTCCTACGAGCAGTACTTC.

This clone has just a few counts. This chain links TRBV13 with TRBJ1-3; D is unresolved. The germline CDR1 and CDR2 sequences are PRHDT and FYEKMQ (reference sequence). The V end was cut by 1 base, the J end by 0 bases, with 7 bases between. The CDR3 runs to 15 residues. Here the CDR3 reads CASSLASSSGNTIYF. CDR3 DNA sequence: TGTGCCAGCAGCTTAGCTTCATCCTCTGGAAACACCATATATTTT.

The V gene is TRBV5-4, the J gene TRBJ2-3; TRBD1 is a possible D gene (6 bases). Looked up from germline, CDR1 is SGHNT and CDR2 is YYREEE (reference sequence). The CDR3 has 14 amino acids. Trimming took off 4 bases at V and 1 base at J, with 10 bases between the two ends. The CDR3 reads CASSTGHRTDTQYF. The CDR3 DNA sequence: TGTGCCAGCAGCACGGGACACCGCACAGATACGCAGTATTTT.

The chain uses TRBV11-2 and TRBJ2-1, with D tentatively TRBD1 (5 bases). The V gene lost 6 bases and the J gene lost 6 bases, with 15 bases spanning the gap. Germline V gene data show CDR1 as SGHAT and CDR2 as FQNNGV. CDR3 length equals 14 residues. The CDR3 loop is CASSLIPQGNEQFF. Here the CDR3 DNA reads TGTGCCAGCAGTTTAATTCCCCAGGGCAATGAGCAGTTCTTC.